Below, 9 T cell receptor beta chains from the same sample are listed, as sequenced in a study of CD8 T cells in ankylosing spondylitis. Findings and caveats of the study: Seemingly distinctive of ankylosing spondylitis blood was a TCR beta motif formed by eight highly homologous variants.

TCRdb independently ran MiXCR on the 5' RACE reads; one entry per CDR3 protein. The table shows more than 600,000 distinct CDR3 sequences, with around 17% occurring only once. Antigen specificity for these receptors is unknown. Sequencing was carried out using blood, either unsorted or a sorted T cell fraction (not recorded which). The receptors shown here come from a male donor with ankylosing spondylitis.

There are a few counts of this clonotype. This chain uses TRBV29-1 with TRBJ2-7; perhaps TRBD2 as D (7 bases). Germline CDR1 is SQVTM and CDR2 is ANQGSEA. This CDR3 spans 12 amino acids. Trimming left V 6 bases short and J 5 bases short, with 14 bases between. The DNA for the CDR3 is TGCAGCGTAGGGGGGGCAGTCGACGAGCAGTACTTC. It codes for CSVGGAVDEQYF.

On this clonotype: With a much larger clone just one base away, this may be a read error. The genes are TRBV28 and TRBJ2-5; D tentatively fits TRBD1 or TRBD2 (5 bases each). The CDR3 spans 12 residues. Trimming took 6 bases from V and 3 from J, leaving 8 bases between them. Germline CDR1 MDHEN, CDR2 SYDVKM. The CDR3 here is CASSWGKETQYF. Here the CDR3 DNA reads TGTGCCAGCAGCTGGGGGAAAGAGACCCAGTACTTC.

CDR3 region: CASSFTSGGAGTQYF. The CDR3, as DNA: TGTGCCAGCAGCTTTACTAGCGGGGGGGCGGGGACGCAGTATTTT. This chain joins TRBV11-2 and TRBJ2-3; 13 bases match TRBD2. V lost 3 bases to trimming and J lost 9 bases; unmatched junction nucleotides: 6. CDR3 length: 15 amino acids. Germline values: CDR1 SGHAT, CDR2 FQNNGV.

This clonotype was counted at least ten times. V usage is TRBV29-1 and J usage is TRBJ1-1, with D maybe TRBD1 (5 bases). CDR1 and CDR2 (germline): SQVTM, ANQGSEA. The CDR3 consists of 11 residues. V was shortened by 5 bases and J by 5 bases, with 9 bases between the two germline ends. The CDR3 sequence: CSVQGPTEAFF. The DNA of the CDR3 is TGCAGCGTTCAGGGTCCGACTGAAGCTTTCTTT.

This clonotype was found a few times. The chain combines TRBV3-1 with TRBJ2-2, with TRBD1 matching over 8 bases. Germline V gene lookup returns CDR1 LGHDT and CDR2 YNNKEL (reference sequence). The CDR3 consists of 17 residues. The J segment lost 7 bases and the V segment lost 2 bases, leaving 12 bases of the junction unmatched. The CDR3: CASSQSGTGRVHGELFF. As DNA, the CDR3 is TGTGCCAGCAGCCAATCGGGGACAGGAAGGGTACACGGGGAGCTGTTTTTT. Using reference TRBV3-1 and TRBJ2-2 for the parts outside the CDR3, the full variable domain is DTAVSQTPKYLVTQMGNDKSIKCEQNLGHDTMYWYKQDSKKFLKIMFSYNNKELIINETVPNRFSPKSPDKAHLNLHINSLELGDSAVYFCASSQSGTGRVHGELFFGEGSRLTVL.

This clonotype has more than one count but fewer than ten. The chain carries TRBV7-9 and TRBJ2-7; D gene unclear. This CDR3 region has 13 residues. CDR1 is SEHNR and CDR2 is FQNEAQ in the germline V gene (reference sequence). The ends were cut back, 4 bases at V and 7 bases at J, with 14 bases in the middle. This CDR3 is CASSSSRLGEQYF. The CDR3, as DNA: TGTGCCAGCAGCTCCTCAAGACTGGGGGAGCAGTACTTC.

In this sample, this clonotype turned up a few times. This chain connects TRBV7-2 to TRBJ1-2, with D unclear. Germline V CDR1 and CDR2: SGHTA, FQGNSA. The germline V and J ends were trimmed by 7 bases and 6 bases, with 15 bases remaining between them. The CDR3 has 13 amino acids. The CDR3 nucleotides read TGTGCCAGCACCCGCGGGGTGGGCGATGGCTACACCTTC. It yields the protein CASTRGVGDGYTF.

This clonotype was observed a handful of times. The chain carries TRBV7-8 and TRBJ2-3, with 12 positions matching TRBD2. Germline V gene lookup returns CDR1 SGHVS and CDR2 FQNEAQ. V was clipped by 5 bases and J by 2 bases; unmatched bases: 5. This CDR3 comprises 16 residues. CDR3 residues: CASSTGLAGTTDTQYF. The CDR3 DNA reads as TGTGCCAGCAGCACTGGACTAGCGGGGACCACAGATACGCAGTATTTT.

The rearrangement uses TRBV5-1 and TRBJ1-3; 8 bases are a match to TRBD1. Per the germline V gene, CDR1 is SGHRS and CDR2 is YFSETQ. V shed 0 bases and J 0 bases; nucleotides not matched to a gene: 5. The CDR3 consists of 17 residues. For the CDR3, the DNA is TGCGCCAGCAGCTTGGAGGCAGGGGGCCACTCTGGAAACACCATATATTTT. This encodes CASSLEAGGHSGNTIYF. The full variable domain, completed using reference TRBV5-1 and TRBJ1-3, is KAGVTQTPRYLIKTRGQQVTLSCSPISGHRSVSWYQQTPGQGLQFLFEYFSETQRNKGNFPGRFSGRQFSNSRSEMNVSTLELGDSALYLCASSLEAGGHSGNTIYFGEGSWLTVV.